Below are 24 T cell receptor beta chains sequenced from a single sample in a study of prognosis after radiotherapy for stage I lung cancer. The genomic DNA TCR beta CDR3 region underwent two rounds of multiplex PCR. Gene-specific primers for each TRBV and TRBJ gene drove first-round PCR. TCRdb itself ran the multiplex PCR reads through MiXCR, one entry per CDR3 protein. The sample yields over 8,500 distinct CDR3 sequences, around 62% seen once. The source was PBMCs, collected before or after stereotactic body radiation therapy (not recorded which). The receptors come from a donor over 45 with non-small cell lung cancer.

The gene calls are TRBV6-1 and TRBJ1-2; 8 bases are a match to TRBD1. The CDR3 totals 12 residues. Germline V gene sequence: CDR1 MNHNS, CDR2 SASEGT. V shed 6 bases and J 8 bases; nucleotides not matched to a gene: 5. As DNA, the CDR3 is TGTGCCAGCAGACAGGGGGTGGAAGGCTACACCTTC. Translation: CASRQGVEGYTF.

Turning to this clonotype: Since a far larger clone is one base different, this is likely a read error. The chain is built from TRBV7-2 and TRBJ2-1; weak D call: TRBD2 (5 bases). The better agreement between TRBJ2-5 and the DNA end casts doubt on the J call. The CDR3 covers 14 residues. The germline V gene encodes CDR1 SGHTA and CDR2 FQGNSA. This CDR3 reads CASSLGASPDTQYF. DNA for the CDR3: TGTGCCAGCAGCTTAGGGGCTAGCCCAGATACCCAGTACTTC.

The gene calls are TRBV7-9 and TRBJ1-1; D is undetermined. CDR1 and CDR2 from the germline V gene are SEHNR and FQNEAQ (reference sequence). This CDR3 contains 13 residues. Trimming cost V 11 bases and J 4 bases, with 17 bases left between them. CDR3 amino acids: CASGEGSITEAFF. CDR3 bases: TGTGCCTCCGGGGAAGGGAGCATCACTGAAGCTTTCTTT.

Worth noting for this clonotype: The germline gene is not matched at one end of the junction; a read error may be the cause. The V and J genes are TRBV7-2 and TRBJ1-3; D perhaps matches TRBD1 (5 bases). The CDR3 has 14 amino acids. Germline lookup yields CDR1 SGHTA and CDR2 FQGNSA. CDR3 loop: CASSLTGGGSTIYF. The CDR3 region has the DNA TGTGCCAGCAGCCTGACGGGGGGAGGAAGCACCATATATTTT.

The chain links TRBV20-1 to TRBJ1-6; TRBD1 aligns across 8 bases. The CDR3 is 14 amino acids. Germline V gives CDR1 DFQATT, CDR2 SNEGSKA (reference sequence). The junction had 8 bases not matched to a gene; V was cut back by 3 bases and J by 10 bases. CDR3 sequence: CSASGGTGKSPLHF. CDR3 DNA: TGCAGTGCTAGCGGGGGGACAGGTAAATCACCCCTCCACTTT.

This sequence joins TRBV2 and TRBJ1-6; D possibly corresponds to TRBD1 (6 bases). Germline CDR1 reads SNHLY; CDR2 reads FYNNEI. Trimming removed 6 bases from V and 7 bases from J, with 13 bases in between. The CDR3 length is 14 residues. The CDR3 loop reads CASSHGTPNSPLHF. The CDR3 DNA sequence: TGTGCCAGCAGCCACGGGACACCCAATTCACCCCTCCACTTT.

By frequency in the sample, this clonotype is medium-sized. The chain combines TRBV2 with TRBJ1-2; D not resolved. Germline loops: CDR1 SNHLY, CDR2 FYNNEI. This CDR3 has 11 residues. V lost 6 bases, J lost 9 bases, and 11 bases lay in between. CDR3 coding DNA: TGTGCCAGCAGCGGCGCTCTGAGCTACACCTTC. The encoded protein is CASSGALSYTF.

The chain carries TRBV15 and TRBJ2-1; 10 bases match TRBD2. Germline lookup yields CDR1 LNHNV and CDR2 YYDKDF (reference sequence). V shed 2 bases, J shed 2 bases, and the junction held 3 bases outside the gene matches. CDR3 size: 16 residues. CDR3 sequence: CATSRRGLAAYNEQFF. In DNA form, the CDR3 reads TGTGCCACCAGCAGACGAGGACTAGCGGCCTACAATGAGCAGTTCTTC. Full variable domain (outside the CDR3, taken from reference TRBV15 and TRBJ2-1): DAMVIQNPRYQVTQFGKPVTLSCSQTLNHNVMYWYQQKSSQAPKLLFHYYDKDFNNEADTPDNFQSRRPNTSFCFLDIRSPGLGDTAMYLCATSRRGLAAYNEQFFGPGTRLTVL.

The rearrangement uses TRBV28 and TRBJ2-3; 11 bases agree with TRBD2. This CDR3 has 15 residues. The germline CDR1 and CDR2 sequences are MDHEN and SYDVKM. The V gene end was trimmed by 6 bases and the J gene end by 6 bases; junction bases not matched to a gene: 8. The CDR3 DNA sequence: TGTGCCAGCAGGGTAGCGGGAGGGGGCCTGGATACGCAGTATTTT. This encodes CASRVAGGGLDTQYF.

The rearrangement uses TRBV4-1 and TRBJ1-2; TRBD1 aligns across 9 bases. CDR3 length: 13 amino acids. V trimming: 4 bases; J trimming: 8 bases; junction bases outside the gene matches: 5. Germline-derived CDR1 and CDR2 are MGHRA and YSYEKL. DNA of the CDR3: TGCGCCAGCAGCCTCGGACAGGGGTACGGCTACACCTTC. Translated, it gives CASSLGQGYGYTF.

Points on this clonotype: This is likely a read error, given that the CDR3 carries no conserved phenylalanine or tryptophan at its end. The chain joins TRBV5-1 to TRBJ2-1; D not resolved. Germline CDR1 and CDR2: SGHRS and YFSETQ. This CDR3 spans 15 amino acids. Deletions cut 0 bases from V and 3 bases from J, with 10 bases between. The CDR3 loop is CASSLEAGYYNEQFL. CDR3 coding DNA: TGCGCCAGCAGCTTGGAAGCCGGGTACTACAATGAGCAGTTCTTA.

Judged by abundance, this clonotype is medium-sized. The chain carries TRBV4-1 and TRBJ1-5, with D tentatively TRBD1 (5 bases). From germline, CDR1 is MGHRA and CDR2 YSYEKL. With 0 bases removed from V and 6 bases from J, the gap between germline ends came to 9 bases. CDR3 length: 14 amino acids. CDR3 nucleotides: TGCGCCAGCAGCCAAGAGGGGGGAGGTCAGCCCCAGCATTTT. Amino acids: CASSQEGGGQPQHF.

This clonotype was recorded many times. V gene TRBV13 combines with J gene TRBJ1-4, with a weak D call TRBD1 (5 bases). Germline V gives CDR1 PRHDT, CDR2 FYEKMQ (reference sequence). The CDR3 totals 17 residues. V was cut by 2 bases and J by 8 bases, with 21 bases left in between. This chain's CDR3 is CASSLKGWGSQEEKLFF. CDR3 bases: TGTGCCAGCAGCTTAAAGGGGTGGGGGAGCCAGGAGGAAAAACTGTTTTTT.

This clonotype is medium-sized within its sample. The rearrangement uses TRBV25-1 and TRBJ1-1; no reliable D call. Germline values: CDR1 MGHDK, CDR2 SYGVNS. CDR3 length: 12 residues. Trimming took off 6 bases at V and 5 bases at J, with 10 bases between the two ends. As DNA, the CDR3 is TGTGCCAGCAGCGAAGGACGTACTGAAGCTTTCTTT. It encodes CASSEGRTEAFF.

The chain recombines TRBV11-3 with TRBJ2-1; D not resolved. The germline V gene encodes CDR1 SGHNT and CDR2 YENEEA. V lost 3 bases to trimming and J lost 3 bases, with 6 bases between them. CDR3 size: 13 residues. As DNA, the CDR3 is TGTGCCAGCAGCTTCGCGGACTACAATGAGCAGTTCTTC. This gives the protein CASSFADYNEQFF.

The chain recombines TRBV19 with TRBJ1-2; TRBD1 is a possible D gene (5 bases). Germline V gene lookup returns CDR1 LNHDA and CDR2 SQIVND (reference sequence). CDR3 length: 15 amino acids. V shed 1 base and J shed 4 bases, with 13 bases lying between them. The CDR3 loop is CASSIGAGQSYGYTF. CDR3 in DNA: TGTGCCAGTAGTATAGGCGCAGGACAATCCTATGGCTACACCTTC.

This chain links TRBV7-9 with TRBJ2-5, with 7 bases matching TRBD1. Trimming took 5 bases from V and 4 from J; bases not matched to a gene: 7. This CDR3 is 14 amino acids long. In germline, CDR1 is SEHNR, CDR2 FQNEAQ (reference sequence). Written as DNA, the CDR3 is TGTGCCAGCAGCGATTACAGGGGAACAGAGACCCAGTACTTC. Protein product: CASSDYRGTETQYF.

Only one count was recorded for this clonotype. The CDR3 is CSARMAGGNYNEQFF. CDR3 sequence (DNA): TGCAGTGCTAGAATGGCGGGGGGGAATTACAATGAGCAGTTCTTC. The gene calls are TRBV20-1 and TRBJ2-1; TRBD2 aligns across 9 bases. The CDR3 sequence is 15 residues long. Looked up from germline, CDR1 is DFQATT and CDR2 is SNEGSKA (reference sequence). V trimming: 2 bases; J trimming: 4 bases; junction bases outside the gene matches: 6.

Note on this clonotype: The likely explanation is a read error, given a far larger clone one base away. This chain joins TRBV6-5 and TRBJ2-2, with unresolved D. Looked up from germline, CDR1 is MNHEY and CDR2 is SVGAGI. V was clipped by 6 bases and J by 4 bases, with 12 bases between them. There are 14 residues in the CDR3. The CDR3 DNA is TGTGCCAGCAGACGGTACATCCTCACCGGGGAGCTGTTTTTT. This gives the protein CASRRYILTGELFF.

V usage is TRBV19 and J usage is TRBJ1-6; possible D gene TRBD1, 5 bases. V lost 8 bases to trimming and J lost 10 bases, with 30 bases between them. In germline, CDR1 is LNHDA, CDR2 SQIVND (reference sequence). This CDR3 spans 18 amino acids. The DNA for the CDR3 is TGTGCCAGTTCGACAGTACCGATCCGGAGAGGTAATCGGTCACCCCTCCACTTT. The encoded protein is CASSTVPIRRGNRSPLHF.

This clonotype is judged medium-sized. V and J are TRBV6-1 and TRBJ1-2; 7 nucleotides agree with TRBD1. From germline, CDR1 is MNHNS and CDR2 SASEGT. This CDR3 region has 12 residues. The junction had 9 bases not matched to a gene; V was cut back by 10 bases and J by 7 bases. CDR3 residues: CAIRQGGGGYTF. Here the CDR3 DNA reads TGTGCCATCCGACAGGGAGGGGGTGGCTACACCTTC.

The chain couples TRBV11-3 to TRBJ1-5, with a weak D call TRBD1 (6 bases). The V end was cut by 3 bases, the J end by 5 bases, with 11 bases between. The CDR3 is 14 amino acids. Germline V gene data show CDR1 as SGHNT and CDR2 as YENEEA. This CDR3 is CASSLGGGDQPQHF. The CDR3 coding sequence is TGTGCCAGCAGCTTGGGAGGGGGTGATCAGCCCCAGCATTTT.

CDR3 sequence: CASADRVNHEQYF. Written as DNA, the CDR3 is TGTGCCAGCGCGGACAGGGTTAACCACGAGCAGTACTTC. V and J are TRBV6-2 or TRBV6-3 and TRBJ2-7; 8 bases align to TRBD1. CDR3 length: 13 amino acids. Germline CDR1 and CDR2: MNHEY and SVGEGT. V shed 8 bases and J 5 bases; nucleotides not matched to a gene: 8.

This clonotype is termed medium-sized. The chain has TRBV2 and TRBJ1-2; D unresolved. The V end was cut by 4 bases, the J end by 3 bases, with 9 bases between. Germline V gene sequence: CDR1 SNHLY, CDR2 FYNNEI. The length of the CDR3 is 13 residues. The CDR3 sequence: CASSVAAYYGYTF. The CDR3 bases are TGTGCCAGCAGTGTGGCAGCCTACTATGGCTACACCTTC.